This T cell receptor (beta chain) was identified in a study of pediatric ulcerative colitis. Looking at the study overall: Most patients had pancolitis, and two had left-sided colitis. Study results and caveats: Acute severe colitis showed lower rectal diversity from clonal expansions. All ulcerative colitis patients, but no controls, carried a couple of rectal clonotypes.

The rectum was sampled with one to two pinch biopsies at colonoscopy. The survey-level immunoSEQ assay was used. Clones were read by immunoSEQ multiplex PCR, and TCRdb kept only the in-frame ones, dropping some. Here the sample spans 20,000 to 25,000 clones, over 65% being singletons. This clone was picked up a small number of times. What it recognizes is unknown. The specimen was gut tissue. The sequence was obtained from a boy aged 5-17 years with severe ulcerative colitis.

CDR3 protein: CASSDYSGSSQTQYF. The CDR3 DNA reads TGTGCCAGCAGTGATTATAGCGGGAGTAGCCAGACCCAGTACTTC. J is TRBJ2-5 and V is TRBV6-1, with 9 bases lining up with TRBD2. This CDR3 region has 15 residues. Per germline, CDR1 MNHNS and CDR2 SASEGT. The trim removed 3 bases at V and 6 bases at J, leaving 8 bases unmatched.